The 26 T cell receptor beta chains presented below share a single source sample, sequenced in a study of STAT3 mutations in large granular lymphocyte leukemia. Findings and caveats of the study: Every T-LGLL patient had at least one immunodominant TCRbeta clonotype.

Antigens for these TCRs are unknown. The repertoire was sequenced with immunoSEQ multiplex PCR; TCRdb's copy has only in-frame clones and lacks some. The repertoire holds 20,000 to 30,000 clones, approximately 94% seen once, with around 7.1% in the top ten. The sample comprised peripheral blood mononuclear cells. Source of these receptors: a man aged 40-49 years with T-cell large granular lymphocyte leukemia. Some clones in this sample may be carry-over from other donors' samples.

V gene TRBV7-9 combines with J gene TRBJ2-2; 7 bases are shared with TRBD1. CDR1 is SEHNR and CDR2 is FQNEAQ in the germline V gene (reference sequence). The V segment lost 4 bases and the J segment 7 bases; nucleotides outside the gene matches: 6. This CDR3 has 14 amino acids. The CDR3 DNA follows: TGTGCCAGCAGCTGGCGTCAGGGGGACGGGGAGCTGTTTTTT. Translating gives CASSWRQGDGELFF.

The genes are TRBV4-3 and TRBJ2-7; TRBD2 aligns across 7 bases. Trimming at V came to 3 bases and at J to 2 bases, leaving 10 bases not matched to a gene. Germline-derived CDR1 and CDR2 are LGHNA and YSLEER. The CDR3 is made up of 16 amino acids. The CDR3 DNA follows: TGCGCCAGCAGCCAGACCGCTAGCGGCTCCCCCTACGAGCAGTACTTC. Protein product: CASSQTASGSPYEQYF.

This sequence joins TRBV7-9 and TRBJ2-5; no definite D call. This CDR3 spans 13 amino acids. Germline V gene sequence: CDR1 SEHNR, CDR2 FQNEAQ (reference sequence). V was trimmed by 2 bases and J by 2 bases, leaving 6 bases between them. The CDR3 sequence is CASSLWPQETQYF. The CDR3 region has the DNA TGTGCCAGCAGCTTATGGCCTCAAGAGACCCAGTACTTC.

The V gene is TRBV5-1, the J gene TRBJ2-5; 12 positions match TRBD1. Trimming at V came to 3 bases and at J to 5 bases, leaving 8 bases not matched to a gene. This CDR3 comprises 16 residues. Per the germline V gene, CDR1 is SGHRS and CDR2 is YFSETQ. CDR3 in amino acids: CASSYGGTGGAETQYF. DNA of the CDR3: TGCGCCAGCAGCTACGGCGGGACAGGGGGCGCGGAGACCCAGTACTTC.

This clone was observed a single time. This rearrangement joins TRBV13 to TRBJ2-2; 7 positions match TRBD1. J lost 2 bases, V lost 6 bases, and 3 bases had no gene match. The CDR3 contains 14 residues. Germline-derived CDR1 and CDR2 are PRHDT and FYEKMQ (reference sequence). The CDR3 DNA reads TGTGCCAGCAGGGTAGGGGGCAACACCGGGGAGCTGTTTTTT. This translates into CASRVGGNTGELFF.

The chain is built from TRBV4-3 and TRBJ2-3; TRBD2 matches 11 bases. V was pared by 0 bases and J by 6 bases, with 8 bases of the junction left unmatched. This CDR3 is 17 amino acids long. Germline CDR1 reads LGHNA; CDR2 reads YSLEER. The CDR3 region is CASSQDWASGGTDTQYF. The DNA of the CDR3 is TGCGCCAGCAGCCAAGATTGGGCTAGCGGGGGGACCGATACGCAGTATTTT.

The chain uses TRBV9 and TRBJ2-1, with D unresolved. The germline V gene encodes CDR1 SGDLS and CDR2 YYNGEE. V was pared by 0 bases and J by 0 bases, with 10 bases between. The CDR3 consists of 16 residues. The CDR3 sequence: CASSVGASSSYNEQFF. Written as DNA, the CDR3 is TGTGCCAGCAGCGTAGGCGCCTCAAGCTCCTACAATGAGCAGTTCTTC.

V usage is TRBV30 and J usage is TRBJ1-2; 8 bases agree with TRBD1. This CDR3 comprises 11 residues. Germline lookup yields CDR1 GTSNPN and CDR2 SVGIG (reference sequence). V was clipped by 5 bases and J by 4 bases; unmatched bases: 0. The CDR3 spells CAWGTGYGYTF. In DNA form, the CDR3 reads TGTGCCTGGGGGACAGGCTATGGCTACACCTTC.

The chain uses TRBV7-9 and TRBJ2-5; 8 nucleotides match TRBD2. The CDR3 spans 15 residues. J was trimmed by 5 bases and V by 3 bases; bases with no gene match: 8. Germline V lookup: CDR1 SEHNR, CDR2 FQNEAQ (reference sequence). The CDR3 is CASSFPRGGLETQYF. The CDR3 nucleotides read TGTGCCAGCAGCTTCCCCCGGGGGGGCCTTGAGACCCAGTACTTC.

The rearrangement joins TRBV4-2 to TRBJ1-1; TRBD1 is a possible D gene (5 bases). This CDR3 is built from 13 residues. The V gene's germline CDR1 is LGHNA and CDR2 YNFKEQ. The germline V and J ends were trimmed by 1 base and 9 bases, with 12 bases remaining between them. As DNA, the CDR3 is TGTGCCAGCAGCCAAGTGGAGGGGTTCAAAGCTTTCTTT. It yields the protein CASSQVEGFKAFF.

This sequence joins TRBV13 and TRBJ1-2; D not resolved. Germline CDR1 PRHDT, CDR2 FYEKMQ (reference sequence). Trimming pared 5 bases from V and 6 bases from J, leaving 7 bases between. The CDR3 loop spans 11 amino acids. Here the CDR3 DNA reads TGTGCCAGCAGCCCCGGTCATGGCTACACCTTC. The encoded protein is CASSPGHGYTF.

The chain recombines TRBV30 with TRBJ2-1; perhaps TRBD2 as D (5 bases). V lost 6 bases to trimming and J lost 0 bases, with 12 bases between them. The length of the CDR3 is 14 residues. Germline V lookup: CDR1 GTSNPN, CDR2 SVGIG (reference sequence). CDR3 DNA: TGTGCCTGTCCCCTTCGGGGCTCCTACAATGAGCAGTTCTTC. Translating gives CACPLRGSYNEQFF.

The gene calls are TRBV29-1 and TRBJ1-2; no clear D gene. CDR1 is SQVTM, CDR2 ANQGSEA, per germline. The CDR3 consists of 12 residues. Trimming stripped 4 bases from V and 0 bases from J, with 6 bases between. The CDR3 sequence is CSVGRTNYGYTF. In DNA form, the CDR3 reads TGCAGCGTTGGACGCACTAACTATGGCTACACCTTC.

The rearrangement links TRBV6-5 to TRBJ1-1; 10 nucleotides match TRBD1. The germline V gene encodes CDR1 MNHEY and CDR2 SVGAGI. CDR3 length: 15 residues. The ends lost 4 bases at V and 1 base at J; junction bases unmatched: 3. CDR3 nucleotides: TGTGCCAGCAGTTGGGGGACAGGGGAGAACACTGAAGCTTTCTTT. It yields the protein CASSWGTGENTEAFF.

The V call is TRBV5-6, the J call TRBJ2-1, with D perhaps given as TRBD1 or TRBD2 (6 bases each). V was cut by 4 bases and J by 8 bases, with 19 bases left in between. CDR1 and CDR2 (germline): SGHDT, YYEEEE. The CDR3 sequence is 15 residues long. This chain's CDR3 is CASSPLQGGWHEQFF. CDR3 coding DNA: TGTGCCAGCAGCCCATTACAGGGAGGCTGGCATGAGCAGTTCTTC.

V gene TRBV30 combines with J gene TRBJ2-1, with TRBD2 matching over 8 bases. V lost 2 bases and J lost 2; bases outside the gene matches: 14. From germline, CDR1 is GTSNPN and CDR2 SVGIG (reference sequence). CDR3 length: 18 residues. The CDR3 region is CAWSHSALGGDPYNEQFF. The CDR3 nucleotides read TGTGCCTGGAGTCACTCGGCCCTCGGGGGGGACCCCTACAATGAGCAGTTCTTC. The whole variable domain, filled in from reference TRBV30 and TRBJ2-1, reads SQTIHQWPATLVQPVGSPLSLECTVEGTSNPNLYWYRQAAGRGLQLLFYSVGIGQISSEVPQNLSASRPQDRQFILSSKKLLLSDSGFYLCAWSHSALGGDPYNEQFFGPGTRLTVL.

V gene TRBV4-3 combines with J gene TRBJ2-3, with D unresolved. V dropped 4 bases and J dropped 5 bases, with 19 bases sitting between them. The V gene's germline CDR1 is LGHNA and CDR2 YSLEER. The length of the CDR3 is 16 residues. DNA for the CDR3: TGCGCCAGCAGCCGCCTCGGAGTCTCGGGTGGAGATACGCAGTATTTT. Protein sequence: CASSRLGVSGGDTQYF.

The CDR3 region is CASSFGTGSSYEQYF. Written as DNA, the CDR3 is TGCGCCAGCAGCTTCGGGACAGGGAGCTCCTACGAGCAGTACTTC. V usage is TRBV5-1 and J usage is TRBJ2-7, with 9 bases identical to TRBD1. V shed 2 bases and J 0 bases; nucleotides not matched to a gene: 3. Germline-derived CDR1 and CDR2 are SGHRS and YFSETQ. The CDR3 spans 15 residues.

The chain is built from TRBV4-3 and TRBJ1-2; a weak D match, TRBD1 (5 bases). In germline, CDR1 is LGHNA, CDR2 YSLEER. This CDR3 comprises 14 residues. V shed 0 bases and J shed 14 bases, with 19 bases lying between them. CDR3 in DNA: TGCGCCAGCAGCCAAGAAGGGACGATCGGGTGGAAGACCTTC. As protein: CASSQEGTIGWKTF.

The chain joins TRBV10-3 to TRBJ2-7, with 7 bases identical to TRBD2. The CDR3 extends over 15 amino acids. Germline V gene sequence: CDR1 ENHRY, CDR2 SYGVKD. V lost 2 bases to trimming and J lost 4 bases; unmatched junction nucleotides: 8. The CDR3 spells CAISEASSGGYEQYF. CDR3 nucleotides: TGTGCCATCAGTGAGGCTTCTAGCGGTGGATACGAGCAGTACTTC.

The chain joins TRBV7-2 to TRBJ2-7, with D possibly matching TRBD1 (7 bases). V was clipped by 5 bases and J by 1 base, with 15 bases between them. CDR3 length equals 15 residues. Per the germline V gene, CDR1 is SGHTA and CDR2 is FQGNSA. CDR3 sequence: CASSERGDRSYEQYF. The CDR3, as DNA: TGTGCCAGCAGCGAGAGGGGGGACAGATCCTACGAGCAGTACTTC.

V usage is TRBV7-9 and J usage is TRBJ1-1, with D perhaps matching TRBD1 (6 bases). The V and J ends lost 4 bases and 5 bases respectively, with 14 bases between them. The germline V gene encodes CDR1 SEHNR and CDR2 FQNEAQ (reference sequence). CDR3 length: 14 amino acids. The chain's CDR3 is CASSSGAGGTEAFF. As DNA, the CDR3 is TGTGCCAGCAGCTCGGGGGCCGGGGGTACTGAAGCTTTCTTT.

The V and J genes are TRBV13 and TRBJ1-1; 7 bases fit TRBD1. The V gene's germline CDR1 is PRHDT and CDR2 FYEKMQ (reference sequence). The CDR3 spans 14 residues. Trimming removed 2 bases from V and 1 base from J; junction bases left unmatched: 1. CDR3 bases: TGTGCCAGCAGCTTAAACAGGGGGAACACTGAAGCTTTCTTT. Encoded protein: CASSLNRGNTEAFF. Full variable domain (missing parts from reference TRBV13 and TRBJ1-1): AAGVIQSPRHLIKEKRETATLKCYPIPRHDTVYWYQQGPGQDPQFLISFYEKMQSDKGSIPDRFSAQQFSDYHSELNMSSLELGDSALYFCASSLNRGNTEAFFGQGTRLTVV.

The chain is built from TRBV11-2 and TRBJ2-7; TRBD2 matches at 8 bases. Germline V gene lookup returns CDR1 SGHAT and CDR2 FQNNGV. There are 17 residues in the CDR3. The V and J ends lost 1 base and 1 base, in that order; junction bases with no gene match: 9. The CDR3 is CASSLGRGGTISYEQYF. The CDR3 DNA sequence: TGTGCCAGCAGCTTAGGTCGGGGGGGCACTATATCCTACGAGCAGTACTTC.

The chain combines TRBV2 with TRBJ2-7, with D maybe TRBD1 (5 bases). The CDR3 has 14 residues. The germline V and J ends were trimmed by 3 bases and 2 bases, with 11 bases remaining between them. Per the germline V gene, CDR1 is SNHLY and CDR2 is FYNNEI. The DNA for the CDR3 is TGTGCCAGCAGTGATAACAGGTTCCCCTACGAGCAGTACTTC. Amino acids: CASSDNRFPYEQYF.

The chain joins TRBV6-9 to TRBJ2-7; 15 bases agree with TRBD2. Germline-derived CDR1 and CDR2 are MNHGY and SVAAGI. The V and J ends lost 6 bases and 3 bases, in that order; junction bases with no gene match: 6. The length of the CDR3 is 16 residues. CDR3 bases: TGTGCCAGCAGGCTAGGACTAGCGGGGGGGAACTACGAGCAGTACTTC. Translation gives CASRLGLAGGNYEQYF.